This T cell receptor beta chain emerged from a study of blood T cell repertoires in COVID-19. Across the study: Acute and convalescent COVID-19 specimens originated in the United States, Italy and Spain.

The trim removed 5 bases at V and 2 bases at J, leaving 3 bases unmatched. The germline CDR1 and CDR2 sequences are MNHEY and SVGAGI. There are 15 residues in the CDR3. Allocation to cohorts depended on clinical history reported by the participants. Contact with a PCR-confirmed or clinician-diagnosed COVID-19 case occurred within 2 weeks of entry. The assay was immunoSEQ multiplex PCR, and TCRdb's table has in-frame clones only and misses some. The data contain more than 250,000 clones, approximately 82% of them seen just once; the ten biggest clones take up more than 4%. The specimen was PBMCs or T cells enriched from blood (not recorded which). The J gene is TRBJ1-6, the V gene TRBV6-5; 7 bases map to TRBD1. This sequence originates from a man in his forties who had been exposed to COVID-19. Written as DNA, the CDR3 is TGTGCCAGCAGTCCGGGACAGACCTATAATTCACCCCTCCACTTT. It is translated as CASSPGQTYNSPLHF.